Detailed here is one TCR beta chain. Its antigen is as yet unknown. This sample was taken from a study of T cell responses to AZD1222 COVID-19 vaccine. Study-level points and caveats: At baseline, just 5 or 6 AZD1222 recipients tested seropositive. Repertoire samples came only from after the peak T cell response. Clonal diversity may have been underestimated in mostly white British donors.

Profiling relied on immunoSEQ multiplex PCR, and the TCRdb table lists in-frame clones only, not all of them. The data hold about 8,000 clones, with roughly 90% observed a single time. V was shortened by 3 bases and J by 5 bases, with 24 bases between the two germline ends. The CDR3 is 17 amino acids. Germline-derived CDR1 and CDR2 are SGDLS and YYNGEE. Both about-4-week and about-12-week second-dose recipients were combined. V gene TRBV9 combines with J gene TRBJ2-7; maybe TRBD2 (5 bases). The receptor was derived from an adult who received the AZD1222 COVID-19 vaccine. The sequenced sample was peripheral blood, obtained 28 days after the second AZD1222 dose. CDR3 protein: CASSASTDRWNGDEQYF. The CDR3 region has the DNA TGTGCCAGCAGCGCCTCTACGGACCGATGGAACGGGGACGAGCAGTACTTC.